The 26 T cell receptor beta chains reported below all come from one sample, sequenced in a study of Ad26.COV2.S vaccination and SARS-CoV-2 variants. As for treatment: roughly 18 received Ad26.COV2.S at low or high dose, single or two shots; about five received placebo; per-sample allocation not given. Specimens were obtained on day 63 following the first vaccine or placebo injection. Assay used: immunoSEQ multiplex PCR; TCRdb lists only in-frame clones, some missing. This sample has 380,000 or so clones; 86% occur once, and the top ten carry approximately 11%. The sample was peripheral blood, taken in a trial of Ad26.COV2.S vaccine versus placebo. The receptors originated from a person between 18 and 65 years old who received the Ad26.COV2.S COVID-19 vaccine or a placebo.

CDR3 nucleotides: TGTGCCAGCAGCCACTCGGGACAGGGCTTGCGGGAGCAGTACTTC. Translating it yields CASSHSGQGLREQYF. The V gene is TRBV11-2, the J gene TRBJ2-7; 9 bases align to TRBD1. Germline V CDR1 and CDR2: SGHAT, FQNNGV. The CDR3 is 15 amino acids. The V and J ends lost 5 bases and 7 bases, in that order; junction bases with no gene match: 12.

The chain joins TRBV19 to TRBJ2-1; no clear D gene. The CDR3 loop spans 13 amino acids. CDR1 is LNHDA and CDR2 is SQIVND in the germline V gene (reference sequence). Trimming removed 4 bases at V and 5 bases at J, with 9 bases between. The CDR3, as DNA: TGTGCCAGTAGTACGTTCGAGAACAATGAGCAGTTCTTC. Protein: CASSTFENNEQFF. Complete variable domain (other parts from reference TRBV19 and TRBJ2-1): DGGITQSPKYLFRKEGQNVTLSCEQNLNHDAMYWYRQDPGQGLRLIYYSQIVNDFQKGDIAEGYSVSREKKESFPLTVTSAQKNPTAFYLCASSTFENNEQFFGPGTRLTVL.

The chain joins TRBV6-2 or TRBV6-3 to TRBJ1-5; D uncertain. This CDR3 spans 17 amino acids. Deletions cut 2 bases from V and 4 bases from J, with 18 bases between. Germline lookup yields CDR1 MNHEY and CDR2 SVGEGT. CDR3 residues: CASSYPVGVGINQPQHF. The CDR3 nucleotides read TGTGCCAGCAGTTACCCCGTAGGTGTGGGGATTAATCAGCCCCAGCATTTT.

With respect to this clone: The junction shows a germline mismatch at one end, possibly a read error. In DNA form, the CDR3 reads TGCGGATCGAGGGGGCCCGCAGATACGCAGTATTTT. Translation: CGSRGPADTQYF. The chain couples TRBV28 to TRBJ2-3; 7 bases line up with TRBD1. The CDR3 is 12 residues long. CDR1 and CDR2 from the germline V gene are MDHEN and SYDVKM.

This sequence joins TRBV27 and TRBJ2-1; TRBD1 might be the D (6 bases). V lost 3 bases to trimming and J lost 9 bases, with 12 bases between them. The CDR3 runs to 13 residues. The V gene's germline CDR1 is MNHEY and CDR2 SMNVEV (reference sequence). The CDR3 sequence is CASSFTRGREQFF. The DNA for the CDR3 is TGTGCCAGCAGTTTTACCAGGGGCCGTGAGCAGTTCTTC.

The chain employs TRBV14 and TRBJ1-2, with 7 nucleotides matching TRBD1. The V and J ends lost 2 bases and 6 bases, in that order; junction bases with no gene match: 12. The CDR3 sequence is 16 residues long. Germline V gives CDR1 SGHDN, CDR2 FVKESK. In nucleotides, the CDR3 is TGTGCCAGCAGCCAAAGGTTGACAGGGACCCCCCATGGCTACACCTTC. Amino acids: CASSQRLTGTPHGYTF.

The chain recombines TRBV27 with TRBJ1-2; possible D gene TRBD1, 5 bases. CDR3 length: 14 residues. Germline lookup yields CDR1 MNHEY and CDR2 SMNVEV (reference sequence). The V end was cut by 0 bases, the J end by 8 bases, with 13 bases between. CDR3 loop: CASSLSRGSRGYTF. In DNA form, the CDR3 reads TGTGCCAGCAGTTTATCTAGGGGATCGAGAGGCTACACCTTC.

The table lists this clone with a count of one. CDR3 sequence: CASSLGRGPDTQYF. The CDR3 nucleotides read TGTGCCAGCAGTTTAGGGCGGGGTCCGGATACGCAGTATTTT. This sequence joins TRBV28 and TRBJ2-3; a weak D match, TRBD2 (6 bases). This CDR3 has 14 residues. Per germline, CDR1 MDHEN and CDR2 SYDVKM. V dropped 2 bases and J dropped 6 bases, with 12 bases sitting between them.

The chain is built from TRBV18 and TRBJ1-3, with D unclear. Per germline, CDR1 KGHSH and CDR2 LQKENI. The CDR3 totals 13 residues. The V gene lost 0 bases and the J gene lost 5 bases, with 5 bases spanning the gap. The CDR3 loop is CASSPPGRNTIYF. Written as DNA, the CDR3 is TGTGCCAGCTCACCACCCGGAAGAAACACCATATATTTT.

The rearrangement uses TRBV3-1 (or the pseudogene TRBV3-2) and TRBJ1-1, with D tentatively TRBD1 (5 bases). Germline lookup yields CDR1 LGHDT and CDR2 YNNKEL (reference sequence). Trimming left V 4 bases short and J 4 bases short, with 13 bases between. This CDR3 comprises 14 residues. The CDR3 nucleotides are TGTGCCAGCAGCCCAGATGGGGGGTTCACTGAAGCTTTCTTT. Amino acids: CASSPDGGFTEAFF.

This clone was recorded only once. The chain has TRBV18 and TRBJ2-4; D possibly corresponds to TRBD2 (6 bases). Trimming took 0 bases from V and 1 from J, leaving 10 bases between them. The CDR3 contains 16 residues. Germline V lookup: CDR1 KGHSH, CDR2 LQKENI. CDR3 sequence: CASSPPGRGAKNIQYF. The CDR3 nucleotides read TGTGCCAGCTCACCACCGGGCCGGGGGGCCAAAAACATTCAGTACTTC.

Regarding this clone: Since a much larger clone is just one base distant, this may be a read error. This chain uses TRBV9 with TRBJ2-2, with D unclear. Germline V gene lookup returns CDR1 SGDLS and CDR2 YYNGEE. The V and J ends lost 4 bases and 1 base respectively, with 8 bases between them. There are 14 residues in the CDR3. CDR3 region: CASSPGRNTGELFF. The CDR3 coding sequence is TGTGCCAGCAGCCCCGGACGGAACACCGGGGAGCTGTTTTTT.

The chain is built from TRBV28 and TRBJ1-5; 8 bases fit TRBD1. Per germline, CDR1 MDHEN and CDR2 SYDVKM. V lost 5 bases to trimming and J lost 4 bases; unmatched junction nucleotides: 7. This CDR3 is built from 15 residues. In DNA form, the CDR3 reads TGTGCCAGCAGTCCAGGGGGCCCGGGAAATCAGCCCCAGCATTTT. Encoded protein: CASSPGGPGNQPQHF.

The V and J genes are TRBV28 and TRBJ2-1; TRBD2 is a possible D gene (6 bases). The germline CDR1 and CDR2 sequences are MDHEN and SYDVKM. The germline V and J ends were trimmed by 7 bases and 0 bases, with 19 bases remaining between them. CDR3 length: 17 amino acids. CDR3 sequence reads: CASTMGGPPSSYNEQFF. CDR3 DNA sequence: TGTGCCAGCACCATGGGGGGACCGCCGAGCTCCTACAATGAGCAGTTCTTC.

The chain employs TRBV28 and TRBJ2-6; possibly TRBD1 for D (5 bases). The CDR3 spans 14 residues. Germline CDR1 is MDHEN and CDR2 is SYDVKM. The germline V and J ends were trimmed by 2 bases and 11 bases, with 13 bases remaining between them. DNA for the CDR3: TGTGCCAGCAGTTTAAGGGGTACTCCTCACGTCCTGACTTTC. Residues: CASSLRGTPHVLTF.

To note about this clone: At one boundary the junction diverges from the germline segment, which might be a read error. The chain couples TRBV5-4 to TRBJ2-2, with TRBD2 as a possible D gene (5 bases). Per the germline V gene, CDR1 is SGHNT and CDR2 is YYREEE (reference sequence). This CDR3 has 12 amino acids. The CDR3 nucleotides read TGTGCCAGCAGCTCCATTAACCGGGGAGCTGTTTTT. Translating gives CASSSINRGAVF.

The CDR3 spells CASSLPGAGGPGELFF. The CDR3 DNA reads as TGTGCCAGCAGCTTACCGGGAGCGGGGGGGCCCGGGGAGCTGTTTTTT. The rearrangement joins TRBV7-2 to TRBJ2-2; TRBD2 matches 10 bases. J was trimmed by 6 bases and V by 2 bases; bases with no gene match: 6. The V gene's germline CDR1 is SGHTA and CDR2 FQGNSA. This CDR3 contains 16 residues. Variable domain in full (rest from reference TRBV7-2 and TRBJ2-2): GAGVSQSPSNKVTEKGKDVELRCDPISGHTALYWYRQSLGQGLEFLIYFQGNSAPDKSGLPSDRFSAERTGGSVSTLTIQRTQQEDSAVYLCASSLPGAGGPGELFFGEGSRLTVL.

V gene TRBV7-9 combines with J gene TRBJ2-7; D ambiguous. V dropped 5 bases and J dropped 3 bases, with 11 bases sitting between them. The CDR3 extends over 13 amino acids. CDR1 and CDR2 (germline): SEHNR, FQNEAQ (reference sequence). CDR3 sequence: CASSKNTHYEQYF. The CDR3 coding sequence is TGTGCCAGCAGCAAAAACACCCACTACGAGCAGTACTTC.

In this sample, this clone turned up once. The rearrangement links TRBV19 to TRBJ2-5, with TRBD1 identical over 12 bases. This CDR3 has 19 amino acids. Trimming removed 1 base from V and 5 bases from J; junction bases left unmatched: 14. The germline V gene has CDR1 LNHDA and CDR2 SQIVND (reference sequence). The DNA for the CDR3 is TGTGCCAGTAGTATAGGCAGTTCGGGACAGGGGGCGCCTATTGAGACCCAGTACTTC. This translates into CASSIGSSGQGAPIETQYF.

The chain is built from TRBV7-2 and TRBJ2-3, with TRBD2 identical over 10 bases. Looked up from germline, CDR1 is SGHTA and CDR2 is FQGNSA. The V segment lost 5 bases and the J segment 8 bases; nucleotides outside the gene matches: 7. This CDR3 comprises 14 residues. In DNA, the CDR3 is TGTGCCAGCAGCCCCGGGACTAGCGTAACTACGCAGTATTTT. Protein product: CASSPGTSVTTQYF.

As DNA, the CDR3 is TGCGCCAGCAGCCAAGAAGCCGCGAGCTCCTACAATGAGCAGTTCTTC. This codes for CASSQEAASSYNEQFF. The rearrangement joins TRBV4-1 to TRBJ2-1; D is undetermined. Germline V gene sequence: CDR1 MGHRA, CDR2 YSYEKL. The V gene lost 0 bases and the J gene lost 0 bases, with 9 bases spanning the gap. This CDR3 comprises 16 residues.

V gene TRBV7-2 combines with J gene TRBJ1-3; 10 bases fit TRBD1. The germline gives CDR1 SGHTA, CDR2 FQGNSA. The length of the CDR3 is 18 residues. Trimming cost V 0 bases and J 3 bases; bases outside gene matches: 8. In nucleotides, the CDR3 is TGTGCCAGCAGCTTAGCCCCTCCGACAGGGGGCGATGGAAACACCATATATTTT. As protein: CASSLAPPTGGDGNTIYF.

The CDR3, as DNA: TGTGCCACCAGTTCGATCGAGTCCGGGGAGCTGTTTTTT. Protein sequence: CATSSIESGELFF. The genes are TRBV24-1 and TRBJ2-2; unclear D gene. Trimming removed 6 bases at V and 6 bases at J, with 10 bases between. CDR1 and CDR2 (germline): KGHDR, SFDVKD. CDR3 length: 13 residues.

The chain employs TRBV5-1 and TRBJ2-7; 11 nucleotides match TRBD1. Germline V gene data show CDR1 as SGHRS and CDR2 as YFSETQ. The CDR3 covers 14 residues. The ends lost 7 bases at V and 6 bases at J; junction bases unmatched: 9. CDR3 sequence: CASGLGTGGLEQYF. The CDR3 DNA reads as TGCGCCAGCGGCCTCGGGACAGGGGGTCTCGAGCAGTACTTC. The full variable domain, in which reference TRBV5-1 and TRBJ2-7 provide the parts outside the CDR3, is KAGVTQTPRYLIKTRGQQVTLSCSPISGHRSVSWYQQTPGQGLQFLFEYFSETQRNKGNFPGRFSGRQFSNSRSEMNVSTLELGDSALYLCASGLGTGGLEQYFGPGTRLTVT.

V and J are TRBV28 and TRBJ2-2; D is undetermined. The CDR3 runs to 18 residues. V dropped 3 bases and J dropped 2 bases, with 19 bases sitting between them. Germline V gene lookup returns CDR1 MDHEN and CDR2 SYDVKM. CDR3 loop: CASSFVGAEQINTGELFF. As DNA, the CDR3 is TGTGCCAGCAGTTTTGTGGGTGCGGAGCAGATTAACACCGGGGAGCTGTTTTTT.

This sequence joins TRBV28 and TRBJ2-1; D is unclear. The V gene's germline CDR1 is MDHEN and CDR2 SYDVKM. V was pared by 6 bases and J by 10 bases, with 16 bases between. This CDR3 region has 13 residues. As DNA, the CDR3 is TGTGCCAGCAGCACCCCCCAGATCAGCGAGCAGTTCTTC. It encodes CASSTPQISEQFF. Combining the CDR3 with reference TRBV28 and TRBJ2-1 gives the whole variable domain DVKVTQSSRYLVKRTGEKVFLECVQDMDHENMFWYRQDPGLGLRLIYFSYDVKMKEKGDIPEGYSVSREKKERFSLILESASTNQTSMYLCASSTPQISEQFFGPGTRLTVL.